This T cell receptor (beta chain) was found in a study of blood T cell repertoires in COVID-19. About the research overall: Italy, Spain and the United States were the sources of the convalescent and acute COVID-19 samples.

People in the exposed group encountered a COVID-19 case within 2 weeks before entering the study. Germline V gives CDR1 MNHEY, CDR2 SVGAGI. The CDR3 loop spans 14 amino acids. The V and J ends lost 4 bases and 4 bases respectively, with 11 bases between them. TCRdb keeps only in-frame clones here, not all; method: immunoSEQ multiplex PCR. The sample lists 250,000 to 300,000 clones; roughly 80% were seen once. The specimen was PBMCs or T cells enriched from blood (not recorded which). V and J are TRBV6-5 and TRBJ1-5; D gene uncertain. This receptor was taken from a man aged 40-55 years who had been exposed to COVID-19. CDR3 residues: CASSLQQQNQPQHF. The CDR3 DNA is TGTGCCAGCAGTTTGCAACAGCAAAATCAGCCCCAGCATTTT.